These 28 T cell receptor beta chains share one sample of origin, sequenced in a study of CD8+ T cells in alopecia areata. The sample's treatment: oral pan-JAK inhibitor, 5-10 mg twice daily. The authors extracted RNA and reverse transcribed it into cDNA as the sequencing template. TCRdb keeps only in-frame clones here, not all; method: immunoSEQ multiplex PCR. The data show 150,000 to 200,000 clones, with around three fifths seen just once and about 14% held by the top ten. The sequences come from CD4+ T cells sorted from blood, collected at week 24, from a patient treated with tofacitinib. The receptor source for this set is a human donor with alopecia areata.

This clone was seen just once. J is TRBJ1-1 and V is TRBV15; maybe TRBD1 (5 bases). The CDR3 contains 13 residues. From germline, CDR1 is LNHNV and CDR2 YYDKDF (reference sequence). Between the trimmed V and J ends, which lost 5 bases and 5 bases, there was a span of 12 bases. CDR3 bases: TGTGCCACCAGCGGACGGGGCAGGACTGAAGCTTTCTTT. Encoded protein: CATSGRGRTEAFF.

This sequence joins TRBV6-5 and TRBJ1-1, with D perhaps TRBD1 (6 bases). The CDR3 has 14 residues. CDR1 is MNHEY and CDR2 is SVGAGI in the germline V gene. Trimming cost V 4 bases and J 5 bases, with 14 bases left between them. CDR3 bases: TGTGCCAGCAGTTCCACGGACAGAGTTACTGAAGCTTTCTTT. It codes for CASSSTDRVTEAFF.

This clone was picked up a small number of times. The V call is TRBV30, the J call TRBJ2-7; the D is unclear. V was shortened by 0 bases and J by 3 bases, with 12 bases between the two germline ends. Germline CDR1 is GTSNPN and CDR2 is SVGIG (reference sequence). This CDR3 spans 14 amino acids. CDR3 loop: CAWSVNSVGYEQYF. For the CDR3, the DNA is TGTGCCTGGAGTGTAAATAGTGTGGGCTACGAGCAGTACTTC.

This chain links TRBV30 with TRBJ2-5; D not resolved. Germline assignment: CDR1 GTSNPN and CDR2 SVGIG (reference sequence). The CDR3 spans 11 residues. Trimming took off 3 bases at V and 5 bases at J, with 7 bases between the two ends. CDR3 coding DNA: TGTGCCTGGAGGGTGGGGGAGACCCAGTACTTC. Its protein is CAWRVGETQYF.

J is TRBJ1-4 and V is TRBV11-2; 7 positions agree with TRBD1. The CDR3 is made up of 16 amino acids. The junction had 11 bases not matched to a gene; V was cut back by 5 bases and J by 5 bases. CDR1 SGHAT and CDR2 FQNNGV come from the germline V gene. CDR3 in amino acids: CASSPIQGKRNEKLFF. CDR3 in DNA: TGTGCCAGCAGCCCAATACAGGGGAAAAGGAATGAAAAACTGTTTTTT. The full variable domain, its missing parts supplied by reference TRBV11-2 and TRBJ1-4, is EAGVAQSPRYKIIEKRQSVAFWCNPISGHATLYWYQQILGQGPKLLIQFQNNGVVDDSQLPKDRFSAERLKGVDSTLKIQPAKLEDSAVYLCASSPIQGKRNEKLFFGSGTQLSVL.

The table lists this clone with a few counts. The chain combines TRBV29-1 with TRBJ2-7, with D perhaps matching TRBD1 (6 bases). The length of the CDR3 is 13 residues. Germline CDR1 and CDR2: SQVTM and ANQGSEA. V lost 7 bases and J 2 bases, leaving 15 bases between the germline ends. The CDR3 region has the DNA TGCAGCGCCACAGGGCGCGGTACCTACGAGCAGTACTTC. Translated: CSATGRGTYEQYF.

This clone was found a few times. The chain recombines TRBV29-1 with TRBJ2-2, with 10 bases that match TRBD2. Germline lookup yields CDR1 SQVTM and CDR2 ANQGSEA. The CDR3 contains 17 residues. Trimming at V came to 6 bases and at J to 2 bases, leaving 12 bases not matched to a gene. The CDR3 loop is CSVLAGGQILNTGELFF. The CDR3 DNA follows: TGCAGCGTCTTAGCGGGGGGACAGATTTTAAACACCGGGGAGCTGTTTTTT.

This clone was seen only a few times. This chain uses TRBV10-3 with TRBJ2-2; 11 bases are shared with TRBD2. The junction had 2 bases not matched to a gene; V was cut back by 10 bases and J by 1 base. Germline V gene sequence: CDR1 ENHRY, CDR2 SYGVKD. This CDR3 contains 14 residues. The CDR3 DNA is TGTGCCACAGGACTAGCGGGGAACACCGGGGAGCTGTTTTTT. Translated: CATGLAGNTGELFF.

The V and J genes are TRBV5-7 and TRBJ2-5; weak D call: TRBD1 (5 bases). TRBV5-7 is classed as an ORF, of uncertain function. The CDR3 totals 13 residues. Trimming removed 3 bases at V and 8 bases at J, with 14 bases between. CDR3 in DNA: TGTGCCAGCAGCTCGACAGCGATTGTAACCCAGTACTTC. Its translation is CASSSTAIVTQYF.

The chain has TRBV6-1 and TRBJ2-5, with D perhaps TRBD2 (6 bases). The V end lost 11 bases, the J end lost 2 bases, and 15 bases lay between the germline ends. Germline assignment: CDR1 MNHNS and CDR2 SASEGT. This CDR3 region has 13 residues. CDR3 residues: CAGGMGGQETQYF. The CDR3, as DNA: TGTGCCGGCGGGATGGGGGGACAAGAGACCCAGTACTTC.

The chain joins TRBV11-2 to TRBJ2-2, with D possibly TRBD1 on 6 matching bases. The V and J ends lost 5 bases and 0 bases respectively, with 10 bases between them. The CDR3 contains 15 residues. Germline values: CDR1 SGHAT, CDR2 FQNNGV. For the CDR3, the DNA is TGTGCCAGCAGCCAAGGACAGTCGAACACCGGGGAGCTGTTTTTT. Its protein is CASSQGQSNTGELFF.

The CDR3 DNA sequence: TGCAGCGTTTCCCGGGACAGGGGAACTGAAGCTTTCTTT. Encoded protein: CSVSRDRGTEAFF. The chain joins TRBV29-1 to TRBJ1-1; 10 positions match TRBD1. J gave up 5 bases and V 5 bases, and 5 bases lay outside the gene matches. The CDR3 consists of 13 residues. The germline CDR1 and CDR2 sequences are SQVTM and ANQGSEA.

The chain employs TRBV30 and TRBJ2-7; D ambiguous. The CDR3 sequence is 13 residues long. Germline assignment: CDR1 GTSNPN and CDR2 SVGIG (reference sequence). V was trimmed by 2 bases and J by 4 bases, leaving 12 bases between them. The CDR3 region is CAWSILPLYEQYF. The CDR3 region has the DNA TGTGCCTGGAGTATCCTGCCTCTATACGAGCAGTACTTC.

This clone was recorded a few times. The chain carries TRBV4-1 and TRBJ2-1, with 13 nucleotides matching TRBD2. This CDR3 region has 16 residues. Germline CDR1 and CDR2: MGHRA and YSYEKL. V lost 5 bases to trimming and J lost 5 bases; unmatched junction nucleotides: 6. The CDR3, as DNA: TGCGCCAGCAGCGCAGGACTAGCGGGGGAGAACAATGAGCAGTTCTTC. This codes for CASSAGLAGENNEQFF.

This chain links TRBV29-1 with TRBJ2-2; the D call may be TRBD1 or TRBD2 (5 bases each). This CDR3 is built from 13 residues. Trimming removed 6 bases at V and 1 base at J, with 9 bases between. The germline V gene encodes CDR1 SQVTM and CDR2 ANQGSEA. CDR3 amino acids: CSVGAGNTGELFF. The CDR3 nucleotides read TGCAGCGTCGGGGCTGGGAACACCGGGGAGCTGTTTTTT.

The rearrangement joins TRBV5-1 to TRBJ1-4, with D uncertain. Trimming removed 0 bases at V and 8 bases at J, with 23 bases between. Germline CDR1 reads SGHRS; CDR2 reads YFSETQ. The CDR3 length is 18 residues. CDR3 amino acids: CASSLEGFPGMIGEKLFF. In DNA, the CDR3 is TGCGCCAGCAGCTTGGAGGGTTTTCCAGGAATGATCGGCGAAAAACTGTTTTTT.

The chain has TRBV29-1 and TRBJ1-3; D is undetermined. The CDR3 runs to 11 residues. Trimming left V 7 bases short and J 4 bases short, with 8 bases between. Germline V gives CDR1 SQVTM, CDR2 ANQGSEA. The chain's CDR3 is CSGQRGNTIYF. CDR3 in DNA: TGCAGCGGGCAACGAGGAAACACCATATATTTT.

The chain couples TRBV18 to TRBJ2-7; TRBD2 matches at 7 bases. There are 16 residues in the CDR3. V gave up 0 bases and J gave up 0 bases; unmatched junction bases: 5. From germline, CDR1 is KGHSH and CDR2 LQKENI. The CDR3 loop reads CASSPPPRLASYEQYF. CDR3 coding DNA: TGTGCCAGCTCACCACCGCCCAGACTAGCCTCCTACGAGCAGTACTTC.

V gene TRBV7-2 combines with J gene TRBJ1-5; no firm D call. Trimming removed 5 bases at V and 3 bases at J, with 5 bases between. Germline V gene lookup returns CDR1 SGHTA and CDR2 FQGNSA. This CDR3 comprises 12 residues. The CDR3 nucleotides read TGTGCCAGCAGCCCCTACAATCAGCCCCAGCATTTT. As protein: CASSPYNQPQHF.

A single count supports this clone. This sequence joins TRBV6-6 and TRBJ2-6, with D hard to call. Germline V CDR1 and CDR2: MNHNY, SVGAGI (reference sequence). The CDR3 has 14 amino acids. V gave up 6 bases and J gave up 1 base, with 7 bases separating them. The CDR3 sequence: CASSLGSGANVLTF. For the CDR3, the DNA is TGTGCCAGCAGCCTGGGTTCTGGGGCCAACGTCCTGACTTTC.

The chain employs TRBV19 and TRBJ1-2; D may be TRBD1 (5 bases). The germline V and J ends were trimmed by 3 bases and 5 bases, with 13 bases remaining between them. The CDR3 extends over 14 amino acids. Germline V CDR1 and CDR2: LNHDA, SQIVND (reference sequence). Here the CDR3 reads CASSMTVLRYGYTF. CDR3 coding DNA: TGTGCCAGTAGTATGACAGTCCTTCGTTATGGCTACACCTTC. Combining the CDR3 with reference TRBV19 and TRBJ1-2 gives the whole variable domain DGGITQSPKYLFRKEGQNVTLSCEQNLNHDAMYWYRQDPGQGLRLIYYSQIVNDFQKGDIAEGYSVSREKKESFPLTVTSAQKNPTAFYLCASSMTVLRYGYTFGSGTRLTVV.

The chain combines TRBV15 with TRBJ1-6; no definite D call. Trimming shortened V by 5 bases and J by 9 bases, and 14 bases separated the two germline ends. Germline V gives CDR1 LNHNV, CDR2 YYDKDF (reference sequence). This CDR3 has 14 amino acids. Written as DNA, the CDR3 is TGTGCCACCAGCGGTCTCGATGGGTTTTCACCCCTCCACTTT. Residues: CATSGLDGFSPLHF.

This clone occurred a few times. The chain links TRBV11-3 to TRBJ2-1; perhaps TRBD2 as D (7 bases). Trimming took off 1 base at V and 7 bases at J, with 11 bases between the two ends. Germline V gives CDR1 SGHNT, CDR2 YENEEA. This CDR3 is built from 14 residues. The DNA for the CDR3 is TGTGCCAGCAGCTTAGCGGGGGGCATGAATGAGCAGTTCTTC. Amino acids: CASSLAGGMNEQFF.

The chain is built from TRBV29-1 and TRBJ1-2, with a possible D match to TRBD1 (5 bases). Germline lookup yields CDR1 SQVTM and CDR2 ANQGSEA. The CDR3 is 13 residues long. Between the trimmed V and J ends, which lost 3 bases and 8 bases, there was a span of 16 bases. CDR3 sequence: CSVDDAGQRGYTF. The CDR3 nucleotides are TGCAGCGTTGATGACGCAGGACAAAGGGGCTACACCTTC.

The rearrangement uses TRBV2 and TRBJ2-7; D is undetermined. Germline V gene sequence: CDR1 SNHLY, CDR2 FYNNEI. CDR3 length equals 13 residues. Trimming stripped 5 bases from V and 5 bases from J, with 13 bases between. CDR3: CASSHDGLDEQYF. CDR3 nucleotide sequence: TGTGCCAGCAGTCACGACGGATTAGACGAGCAGTACTTC.

In this sample, this clone turned up once. The chain carries TRBV2 and TRBJ1-1, with D perhaps matching TRBD1 (5 bases). In germline, CDR1 is SNHLY, CDR2 FYNNEI. V was pared by 7 bases and J by 3 bases, with 9 bases between. The CDR3 runs to 12 residues. The CDR3 DNA follows: TGTGCCAGCACACAGGAGGACACTGAAGCTTTCTTT. Its protein is CASTQEDTEAFF.

About this clone: The CDR3 end shows no conserved phenylalanine or tryptophan, and so a read error is likely. Because the CDR3's place on the DNA is in doubt, the DNA is left out and the CDR3 is given as listed by TCRdb. The chain uses TRBV7-9 and TRBJ1-1. The CDR3 is made up of 9 amino acids, end residues included. From germline, CDR1 is SEHNR and CDR2 FQNEAQ (reference sequence). CDR3 protein: CASTIPILK.

The CDR3 protein is CSVERLDQETQYF. The CDR3 DNA is TGCAGCGTTGAGAGACTAGACCAAGAGACCCAGTACTTC. The J gene is TRBJ2-5, the V gene TRBV29-1; a weak D match, TRBD2 (6 bases). Germline-derived CDR1 and CDR2 are SQVTM and ANQGSEA. The CDR3 consists of 13 residues. V was shortened by 3 bases and J by 0 bases, with 8 bases between the two germline ends. The full variable domain, in which reference TRBV29-1 and TRBJ2-5 provide the parts outside the CDR3, is SAVISQKPSRDICQRGTSLTIQCQVDSQVTMMFWYRQQPGQSLTLIATANQGSEATYESGFVIDKFPISRPNLTFSTLTVSNMSPEDSSIYLCSVERLDQETQYFGPGTRLLVL.